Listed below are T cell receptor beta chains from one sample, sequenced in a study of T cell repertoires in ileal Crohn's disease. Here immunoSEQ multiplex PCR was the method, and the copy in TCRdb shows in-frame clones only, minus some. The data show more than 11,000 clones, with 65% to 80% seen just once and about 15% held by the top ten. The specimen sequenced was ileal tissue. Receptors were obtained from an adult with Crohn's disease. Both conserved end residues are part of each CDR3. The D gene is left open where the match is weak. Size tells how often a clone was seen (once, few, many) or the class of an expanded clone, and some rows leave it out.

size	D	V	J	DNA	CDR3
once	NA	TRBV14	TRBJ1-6	TGTGCCAGCAGCCAAGACGCCGGGGACTTTTATGGGGCCCTCCACTTT	CASSQDAGDFYGALHF
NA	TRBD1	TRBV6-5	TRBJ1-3	TGTGCCAGCAGTTACACCGGGACAGGGGCTGGAAACACCATATATTTT	CASSYTGTGAGNTIYF
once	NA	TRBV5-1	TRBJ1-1	TGCGCCAGCAGCTCTCGGGAGAACACTGAAGCTTTCTTT	CASSSRENTEAFF
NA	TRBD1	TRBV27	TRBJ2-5	TGTGCCAGCAGTCACGGTTTCGACAGGGCCAAGACCCAGTACTTC	CASSHGFDRAKTQYF
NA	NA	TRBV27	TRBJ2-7	TGTGCCAGCAGTTTATCGGCGCTCGGTCGGAGATCCTACGAGCAGTACTTC	CASSLSALGRRSYEQYF
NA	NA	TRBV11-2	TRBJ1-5	TGTGCCAGCTCCCGGGAACGAGATCAGCCCCAGCATTTT	CASSRERDQPQHF
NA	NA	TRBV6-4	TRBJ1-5	TGTGCCAGATCTGTACGTCTACAGCCCCAGCATTTT	CARSVRLQPQHF
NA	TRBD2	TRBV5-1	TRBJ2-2	TGCGCCAGCAGCATGGGACTAGCGGGGGGGCCGGCCACCGGGGAGCTGTTTTTT	CASSMGLAGGPATGELFF
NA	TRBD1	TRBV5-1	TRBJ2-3	TGCGCCAGCAGCTTGGTCGGGACAGGGGTAGATACGCAGTATTTT	CASSLVGTGVDTQYF
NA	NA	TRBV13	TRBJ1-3	TGTGCCAGCAGCAACTCAGGAACCTCTGGAAACACCATATATTTT	CASSNSGTSGNTIYF
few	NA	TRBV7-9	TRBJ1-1	TGTGCCAGCAGCTTACTTCGGGTGAACACTGAAGCTTTCTTT	CASSLLRVNTEAFF
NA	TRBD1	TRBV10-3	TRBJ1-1	TGTGCCATCAGTGCGGGACAGGGGGGCACTGAAGCTTTCTTT	CAISAGQGGTEAFF
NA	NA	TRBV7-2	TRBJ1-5	TGTGCCAGCAGCACAACACGGGGCAATCAGCCCCAGCATTTT	CASSTTRGNQPQHF
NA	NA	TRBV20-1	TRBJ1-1	TGCAGTGCTAACACAGGGACTGAAGCTTTCTTT	CSANTGTEAFF
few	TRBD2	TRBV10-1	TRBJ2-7	TGCGCCAGCAGTGGGGAGGGGAACGAGCAGTACTTC	CASSGEGNEQYF
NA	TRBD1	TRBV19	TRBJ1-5	TGTGCCAGTATGGGGACAGGGGCTCTGGGCAATCAGCCCCAGCATTTT	CASMGTGALGNQPQHF
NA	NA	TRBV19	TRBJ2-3	TGTGCCAGTACCACAGGGCTCCGCACAGATACGCAGTATTTT	CASTTGLRTDTQYF
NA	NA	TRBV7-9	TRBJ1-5	TGTGCCAGCAGCTCAAGCGGGACTTCGTCTCAGCCCCAGCATTTT	CASSSSGTSSQPQHF
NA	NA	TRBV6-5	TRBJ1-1	TGTGCCAGCAGTCCCATCGGACAGCGGAACACTGAAGCTTTCTTT	CASSPIGQRNTEAFF
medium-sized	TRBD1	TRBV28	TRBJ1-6	TGTGCCAGCAGTTTAGGACAGGGTGGGTCACCCCTCCACTTT	CASSLGQGGSPLHF
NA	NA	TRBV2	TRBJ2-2	TGTGCCAGCAGTGGGGCGAACACCGGGGAGCTGTTTTTT	CASSGANTGELFF
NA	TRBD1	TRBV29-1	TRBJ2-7	TGCAGCGTTAACGGCGGGACAGGGGGCCCCGAGCAGTACTTC	CSVNGGTGGPEQYF
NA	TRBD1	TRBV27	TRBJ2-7	TGTGCCAGCAAATCTTCCGGGACAGAGCTCTACGAGCAGTACTTC	CASKSSGTELYEQYF
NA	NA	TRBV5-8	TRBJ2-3	TGTGCCAGCAGCTTGGGACAGGCTGGGCCAGATACGCAGTATTTT	CASSLGQAGPDTQYF
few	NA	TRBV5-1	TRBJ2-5	TGCGCCAGCAGCCGGCCAATAGACCCGCCAACCGCAAAAGAGACCCAGTACTTC	CASSRPIDPPTAKETQYF
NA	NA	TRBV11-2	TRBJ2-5	TGTGCCAGCAGCTCCACTGCCGTTTCGGACCAGTACTTC	CASSSTAVSDQYF
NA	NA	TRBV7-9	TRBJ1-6	TGTGCCAGCAGCTTTAATTCACCCCTCCACTTT	CASSFNSPLHF
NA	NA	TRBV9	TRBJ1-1	TGTGCCAGCAGCGTACACCCTCTCGGGGGTATGAACACTGAAGCTTTCTTT	CASSVHPLGGMNTEAFF
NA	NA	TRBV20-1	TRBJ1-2	TGCAGTGCTAGTCAGGCTAATGGCTACACCTTC	CSASQANGYTF
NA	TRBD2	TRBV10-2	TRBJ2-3	TGCGCCAGCAGAGGGCGGGGGGGCCAAGTGGATACGCAGTATTTT	CASRGRGGQVDTQYF
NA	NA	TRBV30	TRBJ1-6	TGTGCCTGGAGTGTTACACGGGCGGGGGATTCACCCCTCCACTTT	CAWSVTRAGDSPLHF
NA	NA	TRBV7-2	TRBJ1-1	TGTGCCAGCAGCTTACCCTCTTGGGTCCCCTTGAACACTGAAGCTTTCTTT	CASSLPSWVPLNTEAFF
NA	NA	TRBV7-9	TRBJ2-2	TGTGCCAGCAGGCTGCAGGGGTTGACGGAGCTGTTTTTT	CASRLQGLTELFF
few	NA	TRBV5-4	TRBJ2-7	TGTGCCAGCAGCGCGGACTGGAGCTCCTACGAGCAGTACTTC	CASSADWSSYEQYF
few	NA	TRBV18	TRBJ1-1	TGTGCCAGCTGCCAGGGTGTGAACACTGAAGCTTTCTTT	CASCQGVNTEAFF
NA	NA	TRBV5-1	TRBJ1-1	TGCGCCAGCAGCTTGGGCGGGGGGAACACTGAAGCTTTCTTT	CASSLGGGNTEAFF
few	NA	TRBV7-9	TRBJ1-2	TGTGCCAGCAGCTCGCAAGCCAGGGTAGGAGGCTACACCTTC	CASSSQARVGGYTF
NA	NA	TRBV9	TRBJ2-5	TGTGCCAGCAGCGTAGGCACAGGGTTAATCCAAGAGACCCAGTACTTC	CASSVGTGLIQETQYF
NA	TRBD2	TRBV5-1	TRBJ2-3	TGCGCCAGCAGCTTAGAACCGGGACTAGCCTACGCAGATACGCAGTATTTT	CASSLEPGLAYADTQYF